These T cell receptor beta chains were read from a single sample in a study of PD-1 blockade in classical Hodgkin lymphoma. Using immunoSEQ multiplex PCR, the repertoire was profiled, and TCRdb retains in-frame clones only, with some absent. The sample lists about 36,000 clones, 69% seen once, with less than 15% in the top ten. Here the sequenced sample was peripheral blood mononuclear cells (PBMCs), taken before the second cycle of nivolumab. These receptors were obtained from a human donor with classical Hodgkin lymphoma. Each CDR3 is given with its conserved first and last residue. A D gene is named only where the DNA matches it firmly. Some rows have no size entry. The others give once, few or many, or a class for an expanded clone.

.	TRBV2	.	TRBJ1-1	CASSSQGIGSVNTEAFF	TGTGCCAGCAGCTCGCAGGGGATTGGGTCGGTGAACACTGAAGCTTTCTTT
.	TRBV10-3	once	TRBJ2-7	CAISRADYEQYF	TGTGCCATCAGCAGGGCGGACTACGAGCAGTACTTC
TRBD2	TRBV7-9	.	TRBJ2-1	CASEGTSGPLEQFF	TGTGCCAGCGAGGGGACTAGCGGGCCGCTAGAGCAGTTCTTC
.	TRBV2	.	TRBJ2-4	CASTMRRLVAKNIQYF	TGTGCCAGCACCATGAGGCGGCTAGTAGCCAAAAACATTCAGTACTTC
.	TRBV7-9	once	TRBJ2-1	CASSFNNEQFF	TGTGCCAGCAGCTTCAACAATGAGCAGTTCTTC
TRBD2	TRBV6-1	once	TRBJ2-1	CASSTGRGFYEQFF	TGTGCCAGCAGTACCGGGAGGGGGTTTTATGAGCAGTTCTTC
.	TRBV19	.	TRBJ2-3	CASSTTGTHNRQYF	TGTGCCAGTAGTACGACCGGGACTCATAATCGCCAGTATTTT
TRBD1	TRBV11-1	.	TRBJ1-1	CASSPRDRGTEAFF	TGTGCCAGCAGCCCCCGGGACAGAGGCACTGAAGCTTTCTTT
TRBD1	TRBV6-1	.	TRBJ2-7	CASSEAYLGTGFYEQYF	TGTGCCAGCAGTGAAGCGTACTTGGGGACAGGGTTCTACGAGCAGTACTTC
.	TRBV4-3	.	TRBJ1-5	CASKGVIFGDQPQHF	TGCGCCAGCAAGGGGGTTATATTTGGGGATCAGCCCCAGCATTTT
.	TRBV30	.	TRBJ1-2	CAWSVKQQYGYTF	TGTGCCTGGAGTGTAAAACAACAATATGGCTACACCTTC
.	TRBV12-5	.	TRBJ2-1	CASGRSGRPRYNEQFF	TGTGCTAGTGGTCGATCAGGACGGCCAAGATACAATGAGCAGTTCTTC
TRBD1	TRBV28	.	TRBJ2-1	CASSVGQGNEQFF	TGTGCCAGCAGTGTCGGACAGGGCAATGAGCAGTTCTTC
.	TRBV2	.	TRBJ1-1	CASSEGRIEAFF	TGTGCCAGCAGCGAGGGGAGGATTGAAGCTTTCTTT
TRBD2	TRBV27	.	TRBJ2-5	CASSSLAGPLMAQYF	TGTGCCAGCAGTTCCCTAGCGGGACCTCTGATGGCCCAGTACTTC
TRBD1	TRBV19	.	TRBJ1-3	CASSITNRGLGNTIYF	TGTGCCAGTAGTATAACGAACAGGGGGCTTGGAAACACCATATATTTT
.	TRBV11-3	.	TRBJ1-5	CASSMDSNQPQHF	TGTGCCAGCAGCATGGACAGCAATCAGCCCCAGCATTTT
TRBD2	TRBV4-2	.	TRBJ2-7	CASSQDLRLAGGPDYEQYF	TGTGCCAGCAGCCAAGATCTAAGGCTAGCGGGAGGGCCCGACTACGAGCAGTACTTC
.	TRBV29-1	.	TRBJ1-3	CSVDGGNTIYF	TGCAGCGTTGATGGTGGAAACACCATATATTTT
.	TRBV6-1	once	TRBJ1-5	CASSVLVGPNQPQHF	TGTGCCAGCAGCGTTCTGGTCGGCCCAAATCAGCCCCAGCATTTT
.	TRBV21-1	.	TRBJ2-1	CASSKWGLAGGPIYNEQFF	TGTGCCAGCAGCAAATGGGGACTAGCGGGGGGCCCTATCTACAATGAGCAGTTCTTC
.	TRBV5-1	few	TRBJ1-3	CASRARRSGNTIYF	TGCGCCAGCAGGGCGCGTCGTTCTGGAAACACCATATATTTT
.	TRBV14	.	TRBJ2-7	CASSQESIYEQYF	TGTGCCAGCAGCCAAGAAAGCATCTACGAGCAGTACTTC
TRBD1	TRBV7-2	.	TRBJ1-2	CATAPGQGSGYTF	TGTGCCACCGCCCCGGGACAGGGTTCGGGCTACACCTTC
TRBD2	TRBV9	many	TRBJ2-1	CASSSGLGNYNEQFF	TGTGCCAGCAGCTCAGGACTAGGAAACTACAATGAGCAGTTCTTC
.	TRBV9	.	TRBJ1-2	CASSPNPDTGYTF	TGTGCCAGCAGCCCCAATCCGGACACCGGCTACACCTTC
.	TRBV6-6	.	TRBJ2-3	CASSYSEGSTDTQYF	TGTGCCAGCAGTTACTCGGAGGGTAGCACAGATACGCAGTATTTT
.	TRBV9	.	TRBJ2-5	CASSAALAETQYF	TGTGCCAGCAGCGCAGCGCTGGCGGAGACCCAGTACTTC
.	TRBV5-1	.	TRBJ1-3	CASSLAGAHSGNTIYF	TGCGCCAGCAGCTTGGCCGGGGCACACTCTGGAAACACCATATATTTT
TRBD2	TRBV5-6	.	TRBJ2-4	CASSGGTSIRYF	TGTGCCAGCAGCGGGGGGACTAGCATTAGATACTTC
.	TRBV18	.	TRBJ2-7	CASSPPGSGPYEQYF	TGTGCCAGCTCACCGCCTGGGAGCGGACCCTACGAGCAGTACTTC
.	TRBV15	.	TRBJ1-5	CATSREDLGWNQPQHF	TGTGCCACCAGCAGAGAGGACTTGGGATGGAATCAGCCCCAGCATTTT
TRBD2	TRBV27	.	TRBJ2-7	CASSLSGSGIPHEQYF	TGTGCCAGCAGTTTATCAGGTAGCGGGATTCCCCACGAGCAGTACTTC
.	TRBV27	once	TRBJ2-7	CASTPVNGYEQYF	TGTGCCAGCACGCCGGTCAACGGATACGAGCAGTACTTC
TRBD1	TRBV19	.	TRBJ1-2	CASKRYGTGGINYGYTF	TGTGCCAGTAAGCGCTACGGGACAGGGGGCATTAACTATGGCTACACCTTC
.	TRBV18	.	TRBJ1-3	CASSPTRPRDGNTIYF	TGTGCCAGCTCACCAACCCGCCCCAGGGATGGAAACACCATATATTTT
TRBD1	TRBV5-5	few	TRBJ2-7	CASSKGASYEQYF	TGTGCCAGCAGCAAGGGGGCGTCCTACGAGCAGTACTTC
.	TRBV7-2	.	TRBJ2-1	CASSLAPMSFRGRYNEQFF	TGTGCCAGCAGCTTAGCTCCGATGTCTTTCAGGGGTCGGTACAATGAGCAGTTCTTC
TRBD2	TRBV9	.	TRBJ2-3	CASSVGTSTGADTQYF	TGTGCCAGCAGCGTAGGGACTAGTACGGGCGCAGATACGCAGTATTTT
.	TRBV6-5	.	TRBJ1-1	CASSYSNRGVTEAFF	TGTGCCAGCAGTTACTCGAATCGAGGGGTCACTGAAGCTTTCTTT
.	TRBV2	.	TRBJ2-3	CASRYSTDTQYF	TGTGCCAGCAGGTATAGCACAGATACGCAGTATTTT
.	TRBV2	few	TRBJ1-6	CASGGTNNSPLHF	TGTGCCAGCGGCGGGACAAATAATTCACCCCTCCACTTT
.	TRBV6-1	.	TRBJ2-4	CASSSGPPKGNIQYF	TGTGCCAGCAGCTCCGGGCCCCCGAAAGGAAACATTCAGTACTTC
TRBD1	TRBV4-2	many	TRBJ2-1	CASSQDQQGTYNEQFF	TGTGCCAGCAGCCAAGATCAACAGGGGACCTACAATGAGCAGTTCTTC
TRBD1	TRBV18	.	TRBJ1-6	CASSQNRDRGNSPLHF	TGTGCCAGCTCACAAAACCGGGACAGGGGTAATTCACCCCTCCACTTT
.	TRBV10-3	.	TRBJ1-4	CAIKDSLTDEKLFF	TGTGCCATCAAGGACAGCCTGACAGATGAAAAACTGTTTTTT